This T cell receptor (beta chain) was retrieved from a study of T cell repertoires in cytomegalovirus infection. TCRdb recomputed calls from the reads with MiXCR, one row per CDR3 protein. The repertoire consists of about 470,000 distinct CDR3 sequences, with about 42% occurring once and the leading ten covering around 44%. There are 15 residues in the CDR3. The V end lost 6 bases, the J end lost 0 bases, and 12 bases lay between the germline ends. Note on this clonotype: Antigen: not known.

Sequenced here: cultured PBMCs, sampled from culture after CMV antigen stimulation. The sequence came from a human donor in good health (CMV status not recorded). Some clones in this sample may be carry-over from other donors' samples. The chain has TRBV12-3 or TRBV12-4 and TRBJ1-3; D is unresolved. The CDR3 sequence: CASRDGGYSGNTIYF. DNA of the CDR3: TGTGCCAGCAGGGATGGAGGATACTCTGGAAACACCATATATTTT.